These T cell receptor beta chains were read from a single sample in a study of CD8+ T cells in alopecia areata. Repertoires were generated with immunoSEQ multiplex PCR, while TCRdb's copy carries only in-frame clones and drops some. The data contain hundreds of thousands of clones, around two fifths of them singletons. Specimen: CD4+ T cells sorted from blood, collected between weeks 30 and 35, from a patient treated with tofacitinib. The receptors shown here come from a human donor with alopecia areata. Each CDR3 is given with its conserved first and last residue. The D gene is left open where the match is weak. Size tells how often a clone was seen (once, few, many) or the class of an expanded clone, and some rows leave it out.

J gene,V gene,D gene,CDR3 length,clone size,CDR3 protein,CDR3 DNA
TRBJ2-5,TRBV11-2,.,15,.,CASSPRAWGQETQYF,TGTGCCAGCAGCCCACGGGCGTGGGGTCAAGAGACCCAGTACTTC
TRBJ2-1,TRBV2,.,15,.,CASGTGSTTYNEQFF,TGTGCCAGCGGGACTGGGTCGACTACCTACAATGAGCAGTTCTTC
TRBJ1-4,TRBV18,.,13,few,CASSPATNEKLFF,TGTGCCAGCTCACCAGCGACTAATGAAAAACTGTTTTTT
TRBJ2-1,TRBV5-1,TRBD2,19,.,CASSSDSTWNSGTYNEQFF,TGCGCCAGCAGCTCGGACAGTACGTGGAATAGCGGGACATACAATGAGCAGTTCTTC
TRBJ2-7,TRBV10-3,TRBD2,16,few,CAISESGTSGRYEQYF,TGTGCCATCAGTGAATCTGGGACTAGCGGCCGCTACGAGCAGTACTTC
TRBJ2-5,TRBV4-2,.,14,.,CASSQAGLQETQYF,TGTGCCAGCAGCCAGGCGGGACTCCAAGAGACCCAGTACTTC
TRBJ2-2,TRBV7-9,.,15,few,CASSFLSANTGELFF,TGTGCCAGCAGCTTCTTGTCCGCGAACACCGGGGAGCTGTTTTTT
TRBJ2-1,TRBV4-1,TRBD2,18,few,CASSQEGASGGGWNEQFF,TGCGCCAGCAGCCAAGAAGGTGCTAGCGGGGGAGGGTGGAATGAGCAGTTCTTC
TRBJ2-1,TRBV29-1,TRBD2,17,few,CSAPRLAGGSGGHEQFF,TGCAGCGCCCCCCGCCTAGCGGGAGGTTCAGGGGGCCATGAGCAGTTCTTC
TRBJ2-7,TRBV5-1,.,14,.,CASSGPDGSYEQYF,TGCGCCAGCAGCGGTCCCGACGGGTCCTACGAGCAGTACTTC
TRBJ1-2,TRBV5-1,TRBD1,14,.,CASGEGTGNYGYTF,TGCGCCAGCGGCGAGGGGACAGGGAACTATGGCTACACCTTC
TRBJ2-2,TRBV4-1,.,18,.,CASSQEGSTQKNTGELFF,TGCGCCAGCAGCCAAGAAGGAAGTACCCAGAAGAACACCGGGGAGCTGTTTTTT
TRBJ1-2,TRBV7-2,.,13,few,CASSPQLNYGYTF,TGTGCCAGCAGCCCACAGCTAAACTATGGCTACACCTTC
TRBJ1-4,TRBV19,.,12,.,CASSVQREKLFF,TGTGCCAGTAGTGTCCAGCGTGAAAAACTGTTTTTT
TRBJ2-3,TRBV7-9,TRBD1,15,.,CASSRGQVNTDTQYF,TGTGCCAGCAGCCGGGGACAGGTTAACACAGATACGCAGTATTTT
TRBJ1-2,TRBV5-1,.,12,.,CASGRGDYGYTF,TGCGCCAGCGGCCGGGGAGACTATGGCTACACCTTC
TRBJ2-5,TRBV30,.,12,few,CAWSVQVETQYF,TGTGCCTGGAGTGTACAAGTAGAGACCCAGTACTTC
TRBJ1-1,TRBV7-9,.,14,.,CASSPTTENTEAFF,TGTGCCAGCAGCCCTACGACAGAGAACACTGAAGCTTTCTTT
TRBJ2-1,TRBV27,.,14,.,CASSTPVRGVEQFF,TGTGCCAGCAGTACCCCGGTTAGGGGGGTTGAGCAGTTCTTC
TRBJ2-1,TRBV27,.,17,few,CASSSLVGGRPSNEQFF,TGTGCCAGCAGTTCTCTTGTTGGGGGGCGACCCTCTAATGAGCAGTTCTTC
TRBJ1-3,TRBV29-1,.,13,.,CSAKGRTGNTIYF,TGCAGCGCTAAAGGACGGACTGGAAACACCATATATTTT
TRBJ2-1,TRBV29-1,TRBD1,13,.,CSVHRGPNNEQFF,TGCAGCGTCCACAGGGGACCAAACAATGAGCAGTTCTTC
TRBJ1-6,TRBV5-4,.,14,.,CASSLGTSGSPLHF,TGTGCCAGCAGCTTGGGAACCTCGGGTTCACCCCTCCACTTT
TRBJ1-1,TRBV7-3,.,12,few,CASSREGTEAFF,TGTGCCAGCAGCCGCGAGGGAACTGAAGCTTTCTTT
TRBJ2-1,TRBV10-3,.,11,few,CAIGPGNEQFF,TGTGCCATCGGTCCCGGGAATGAGCAGTTCTTC
TRBJ1-5,TRBV30,.,14,.,CAWSVKRNNQPQHF,TGTGCCTGGAGTGTAAAGCGAAACAATCAGCCCCAGCATTTT
TRBJ2-3,TRBV25-1,TRBD2,16,few,CASTRTSGRGTDTQYF,TGTGCCAGCACCCGGACTAGCGGGAGGGGCACAGATACGCAGTATTTT
TRBJ2-3,TRBV5-1,.,16,.,CASSLTAITRTDTQYF,TGCGCCAGCAGCTTGACGGCTATCACTAGGACAGATACGCAGTATTTT
TRBJ2-1,TRBV6-1,TRBD2,15,.,CASSGLAGGYNEQFF,TGTGCCAGCAGCGGACTAGCCGGTGGTTACAATGAGCAGTTCTTC
TRBJ2-1,TRBV5-1,.,15,.,CASSLGQGPYNEQFF,TGCGCCAGCAGCTTGGGGCAGGGACCCTACAATGAGCAGTTCTTC
TRBJ2-5,TRBV30,.,12,.,CAWGTGEETQYF,TGTGCCTGGGGGACGGGGGAGGAGACCCAGTACTTC
TRBJ2-5,TRBV29-1,.,12,.,CSVEMLGETQYF,TGCAGCGTTGAAATGTTGGGAGAGACCCAGTACTTC
TRBJ1-2,TRBV7-2,.,15,.,CASSSYILRDYGYTF,TGTGCCAGCAGCTCCTACATCCTACGGGACTATGGCTACACCTTC
TRBJ2-1,TRBV4-2,.,16,.,CASSQGTGPSSNEQFF,TGTGCCAGCAGCCAAGGAACGGGACCTTCGAGCAATGAGCAGTTCTTC
TRBJ2-2,TRBV18,.,15,.,CASCHDGINTGELFF,TGTGCCAGCTGTCACGACGGGATAAACACCGGGGAGCTGTTTTTT
TRBJ1-2,TRBV5-6,.,14,.,CASSSDRLAYGYTF,TGTGCCAGCAGCTCAGACAGGCTGGCCTATGGCTACACCTTC
TRBJ2-7,TRBV14,.,12,.,CASSQVGVTPNF,TGTGCCAGCAGCCAAGTGGGAGTTACACCCAACTTC
TRBJ2-6,TRBV9,.,15,few,CASSAVGTGANVLTF,TGTGCCAGCAGCGCCGTGGGCACTGGGGCCAACGTCCTGACTTTC
TRBJ1-4,TRBV4-2,.,15,.,CASSQPGDSNEKLFF,TGTGCCAGCAGCCAACCCGGGGACTCGAATGAAAAACTGTTTTTT
TRBJ1-1,TRBV5-1,.,13,few,CASCLNRDTEAFF,TGCGCCAGCTGTTTGAACCGGGACACTGAAGCTTTCTTT
TRBJ1-5,TRBV28,TRBD1,15,few,CASTLRQGYNQPQHF,TGTGCCAGCACCCTTAGACAGGGCTACAATCAGCCCCAGCATTTT
TRBJ2-1,TRBV5-1,TRBD2,18,.,CASSFVTDSSGGNNEQFF,TGCGCCAGCAGCTTTGTAACCGATTCTAGCGGGGGTAACAATGAGCAGTTCTTC
TRBJ2-7,TRBV18,.,14,few,CASSRGPGSYEQYF,TGTGCCAGCTCACGCGGGCCCGGGTCCTACGAGCAGTACTTC
TRBJ1-2,TRBV5-6,.,14,few,CASSRGADREGYTF,TGTGCCAGCAGCCGAGGAGCGGACAGAGAAGGCTACACCTTC
TRBJ2-7,TRBV5-4,.,13,.,CASSLRGKGEQYF,TGTGCCAGCAGCTTAAGAGGGAAGGGCGAGCAGTACTTC
TRBJ2-5,TRBV5-6,.,15,.,CASSFRPGAQETQYF,TGTGCCAGCAGCTTTAGGCCGGGAGCTCAAGAGACCCAGTACTTC
TRBJ1-2,TRBV25-1,TRBD1,13,few,CASSGDRVMGYTF,TGTGCCAGCAGTGGGGACAGGGTAATGGGCTACACCTTC
TRBJ2-3,TRBV9,TRBD1,16,.,CASSVAGQARPDTQYF,TGTGCCAGCAGCGTAGCAGGACAGGCACGTCCGGATACGCAGTATTTT
TRBJ1-2,TRBV7-9,.,12,.,CASSLTENGYTF,TGTGCCAGCAGCTTAACAGAGAATGGCTACACCTTC
TRBJ1-1,TRBV9,.,14,once,CASSGQIGNTEAFF,TGTGCCAGCAGCGGACAGATCGGGAACACTGAAGCTTTCTTT
TRBJ2-7,TRBV7-3,.,13,few,CASSLSGNYEQYF,TGTGCCAGCAGCTTATCTGGGAACTACGAGCAGTACTTC